This T cell receptor beta chain appears in the sequencing data of a study of beta chain features in type 1 diabetes. The study's findings and limits: With patients and controls alike, PCR might favor shorter templates to an equal degree. The question of HLA type influencing TCRB rearrangement was one that remained unresolved here. Insertions at VDJ junctions were less frequent in type 1 diabetes patients. These patients also deleted more nucleotides at the same junctions. Moderate but significant shortening of TCRB CDR3s was recorded in all four CD4+ subsets from Type 1 diabetes patients.

This clone was detected only a few times. What it binds is not known. Deletions cut 8 bases from V and 5 bases from J, with 15 bases between. The CDR3 length is 13 residues. CDR1 and CDR2 (germline): MDHEN, SYDVKM. Sequenced material consisted of expressed TCRB transcripts (all of the isolated RNA was reverse transcribed). About 3.6 million reads per sample on average were obtained from naive, central memory and regulatory T cell samples. The assay was immunoSEQ multiplex PCR, and TCRdb's table has in-frame clones only and misses some. The sample holds hundreds of thousands of clones; 13% are singletons and the top ten take 0.022%.

The rearrangement uses TRBV28 and TRBJ2-5; no reliable D call. The source material was naive CD4+ T cells from blood. The source of this sequence is a man between 18 and 35 years old with type 1 diabetes. The CDR3 spells CASSQLGIETQYF. The CDR3 bases are TGTGCCAGCTCCCAACTGGGAATCGAGACCCAGTACTTC.